Following are 2 T cell receptor beta chains from one sample sequenced in a study of technical replicates of blood from a few donors. Assay used: immunoSEQ multiplex PCR; TCRdb lists only in-frame clones, some missing. The sample records 100,000 or so clones, about 96% being singletons. Sequencing was carried out using T cells isolated from PBMCs. Receptors were obtained from a human donor in good health.

The chain combines TRBV9 with TRBJ1-2; D gene unclear. The ends were cut back, 0 bases at V and 8 bases at J, with 17 bases in the middle. Germline V gives CDR1 SGDLS, CDR2 YYNGEE. This CDR3 region has 15 residues. The CDR3 here is CASSVDGRDVDGYTF. CDR3 bases: TGTGCCAGCAGCGTAGATGGGAGGGATGTAGACGGCTACACCTTC.

The rearrangement uses TRBV5-6 and TRBJ1-1; the match to TRBD1 covers 10 bases. CDR3 length equals 13 residues. Germline CDR1 SGHDT, CDR2 YYEEEE. Trimming cost V 3 bases and J 9 bases; bases outside gene matches: 5. The DNA of the CDR3 is TGTGCCAGCAGCTACGGGACAGGGGAAAAAGCTTTCTTT. Its protein product is CASSYGTGEKAFF.